This T cell receptor beta chain was found in a study of blood T cell repertoires in COVID-19. Germline CDR1 reads SNHLY; CDR2 reads FYNNEI. V lost 6 bases and J lost 5, with 11 bases in between. This CDR3 comprises 13 residues. Measured with immunoSEQ multiplex PCR; TCRdb has only the in-frame clones, and not every one. The sample has approximately 160,000 clones, more than 75% seen once. Recruitment covered about two dozen US areas and drew participants whose ages spanned roughly 18 to 89 years. In assigning cohorts, the study relied on participant-reported clinical history. This TCR was sampled from a woman in her 50s who had recovered from COVID-19. The chain has TRBV2 and TRBJ2-1; D is perhaps TRBD2 (5 bases). The material sequenced was PBMCs or T cells enriched from blood (not recorded which). Here the CDR3 reads CASRDWINNEQFF. DNA for the CDR3: TGTGCCAGCAGGGACTGGATAAACAATGAGCAGTTCTTC.